One sample yielded the 28 T cell receptor beta chains listed below, sequenced in a study of T cell responses to AZD1222 COVID-19 vaccine. Measured with immunoSEQ multiplex PCR; TCRdb has only the in-frame clones, and not every one. The sample gives around 78,000 clones, approximately 90% of which show up once; 3.3% is in the top ten. The sample was peripheral blood, taken 28 days after the second AZD1222 dose. The receptors derive from an adult who received the AZD1222 COVID-19 vaccine.

This rearrangement joins TRBV25-1 to TRBJ1-4; D possibly corresponds to TRBD1 (5 bases). CDR1 is MGHDK and CDR2 is SYGVNS in the germline V gene. This CDR3 has 16 amino acids. V lost 2 bases and J lost 5, with 15 bases in between. CDR3 sequence reads: CASSEMGLQSNEKLFF. CDR3 DNA: TGTGCCAGCAGTGAAATGGGACTCCAGAGCAATGAAAAACTGTTTTTT.

This clone has only a few counts. The chain is built from TRBV5-1 and TRBJ1-2; D possibly corresponds to TRBD1 (6 bases). The germline CDR1 and CDR2 sequences are SGHRS and YFSETQ. The V end lost 4 bases, the J end lost 0 bases, and 19 bases lay between the germline ends. This CDR3 spans 17 amino acids. The CDR3 DNA reads TGCGCCAGCAGCCTACCCGCAGGGGTGCGCTCTAACTATGGCTACACCTTC. This codes for CASSLPAGVRSNYGYTF.

This rearrangement joins TRBV5-4 to TRBJ2-7; the match to TRBD2 covers 13 bases. CDR1 and CDR2 from the germline V gene are SGHNT and YYREEE (reference sequence). V lost 4 bases, J lost 0 bases, and 4 bases stayed unmatched. The CDR3 has 16 residues. Here the CDR3 DNA reads TGTGCCAGCAGCACCCGGACTAGCGGGAGCTCCTACGAGCAGTACTTC. As protein: CASSTRTSGSSYEQYF.

This clone was seen once. This rearrangement joins TRBV30 to TRBJ1-1; TRBD1 matches 7 bases. The V and J ends lost 3 bases and 5 bases, in that order; junction bases with no gene match: 9. Germline values: CDR1 GTSNPN, CDR2 SVGIG (reference sequence). The length of the CDR3 is 14 residues. CDR3 DNA sequence: TGTGCCTGGAGCAGACAGGGACGGTGGACTGAAGCTTTCTTT. Translating gives CAWSRQGRWTEAFF.

The CDR3 DNA sequence: TGTGCCAGCTCACCTTTCGGTCGCACAGATACGCAGTATTTT. This encodes CASSPFGRTDTQYF. The V gene is TRBV18, the J gene TRBJ2-3; D not certain. Germline values: CDR1 KGHSH, CDR2 LQKENI. Trimming took 3 bases from V and 1 from J, leaving 8 bases between them. The CDR3 sequence is 14 residues long.

The chain joins TRBV13 to TRBJ2-7, with D possibly called TRBD1 or TRBD2 (6 bases each). CDR3 size: 16 residues. Between the trimmed V and J ends, which lost 0 bases and 0 bases, there was a span of 12 bases. The germline CDR1 and CDR2 sequences are PRHDT and FYEKMQ (reference sequence). This chain's CDR3 is CASSLGEGGYSYEQYF. The CDR3, as DNA: TGTGCCAGCAGCTTAGGTGAGGGGGGCTACTCCTACGAGCAGTACTTC.

The CDR3 bases are TGTGCCGGAGGTACGATAGCGGGGCCCTACAATGAGCAGTTCTTC. Translated, it gives CAGGTIAGPYNEQFF. The rearrangement uses TRBV6-5 and TRBJ2-1, with TRBD2 matching 8 bases. After removal of 11 bases from V and 2 bases from J, the junction contained 11 bases not matched to a gene. The CDR3 consists of 15 residues. The V gene's germline CDR1 is MNHEY and CDR2 SVGAGI.

The V gene is TRBV5-1, the J gene TRBJ2-3, with 9 bases that match TRBD1. V gave up 0 bases and J gave up 2 bases; unmatched junction bases: 1. CDR3 length equals 15 residues. Germline V gives CDR1 SGHRS, CDR2 YFSETQ. The CDR3 DNA follows: TGCGCCAGCAGCTTGGGACAGGGGGACACAGATACGCAGTATTTT. It is translated as CASSLGQGDTDTQYF.

V gene TRBV5-8 combines with J gene TRBJ1-1, with D perhaps TRBD1 (5 bases). The length of the CDR3 is 15 residues. Per germline, CDR1 SGHTS and CDR2 YDEGEE. Trimming stripped 0 bases from V and 6 bases from J, with 15 bases between. CDR3 in DNA: TGTGCCAGCAGCTTGGGACAGCCCCTTGTTGCTGAAGCTTTCTTT. This sequence encodes CASSLGQPLVAEAFF.

The gene calls are TRBV5-5 and TRBJ1-2; D is ambiguous. Germline V gene data show CDR1 as SGHKS and CDR2 as YYEKEE (reference sequence). The CDR3 runs 13 residues. V dropped 0 bases and J dropped 8 bases, with 11 bases sitting between them. The CDR3, as DNA: TGTGCCAGCAGCTTGGCCGCGACGGGGGGCTACACCTTC. As protein: CASSLAATGGYTF. Combining the CDR3 with reference TRBV5-5 and TRBJ1-2 gives the whole variable domain DAGVTQSPTHLIKTRGQQVTLRCSPISGHKSVSWYQQVLGQGPQFIFQYYEKEERGRGNFPDRFSARQFPNYSSELNVNALLLGDSALYLCASSLAATGGYTFGSGTRLTVV.

A word on this clone: Germline is not matched at one junction end, which may reflect a read error. J is TRBJ2-3 and V is TRBV5-4, with 7 bases that match TRBD2. This CDR3 spans 15 amino acids. CDR1 is SGHNT and CDR2 is YYREEE in the germline V gene (reference sequence). CDR3 coding DNA: TGTGCCAGCAGTTTGGACGGGAGGACCACAGATACGCAGTATTTT. Its translation is CASSLDGRTTDTQYF.

The chain combines TRBV7-3 with TRBJ1-2; tentative D call: TRBD1 (5 bases). V was trimmed by 5 bases and J by 5 bases, leaving 15 bases between them. The CDR3 totals 14 residues. Germline V lookup: CDR1 SGHTA, CDR2 FQGTGA. The CDR3 DNA reads TGTGCCAGCAGCCCCGGCGGGGCAGCGTATGGCTACACCTTC. Translating it yields CASSPGGAAYGYTF.

This chain uses TRBV5-5 with TRBJ1-6; D may be TRBD1 (5 bases). V lost 2 bases, J lost 7 bases, and 13 bases lay in between. This CDR3 is 15 amino acids long. Germline V gives CDR1 SGHKS, CDR2 YYEKEE (reference sequence). The CDR3 nucleotides are TGTGCCAGCAGCTTAGAGCCAGGGAGAAATTCACCCCTCCACTTT. Its translation is CASSLEPGRNSPLHF.

CDR3 loop: CASSQGVGGKTQYF. The CDR3 coding sequence is TGTGCCAGCAGCCAAGGTGTAGGGGGAAAGACCCAGTACTTC. The V gene is TRBV3-1 (or the pseudogene TRBV3-2), the J gene TRBJ2-5, with D possibly being TRBD1 (6 bases). There are 14 residues in the CDR3. Germline CDR1 is LGHDT and CDR2 is YNNKEL (reference sequence). The V and J ends lost 1 base and 6 bases respectively, with 12 bases between them.

The V call is TRBV7-8, the J call TRBJ1-1, with D unresolved. The V gene's germline CDR1 is SGHVS and CDR2 FQNEAQ. The CDR3 is made up of 13 amino acids. V lost 3 bases to trimming and J lost 7 bases, with 12 bases between them. The CDR3, as DNA: TGTGCCAGCAGCTTTCGAGCGACTCATGAAGCTTTCTTT. It encodes CASSFRATHEAFF.

The genes are TRBV20-1 and TRBJ2-3; D not certain. This CDR3 spans 10 amino acids. V was trimmed by 3 bases and J by 6 bases, leaving 4 bases between them. The germline V gene encodes CDR1 DFQATT and CDR2 SNEGSKA (reference sequence). CDR3 sequence reads: CSARRDTQYF. CDR3 bases: TGCAGTGCTAGGAGGGATACGCAGTATTTT.

The chain carries TRBV3-1 (or the pseudogene TRBV3-2) and TRBJ2-7; possible D gene TRBD2, 6 bases. The CDR3 consists of 15 residues. Deletions cut 0 bases from V and 2 bases from J, with 11 bases between. Germline V gene sequence: CDR1 LGHDT, CDR2 YNNKEL (reference sequence). The CDR3 spells CASSQDGRSTYEQYF. CDR3 sequence (DNA): TGTGCCAGCAGCCAAGATGGGAGGAGTACCTACGAGCAGTACTTC.

The chain uses TRBV18 and TRBJ2-7, with 7 bases identical to TRBD1. This CDR3 has 14 amino acids. Germline V lookup: CDR1 KGHSH, CDR2 LQKENI. V dropped 6 bases and J dropped 2; count of bases not matched to a gene: 7. CDR3 coding DNA: TGTGCCAGCTCTTTTTCACAGGGGACCTACGAGCAGTACTTC. Translating gives CASSFSQGTYEQYF.

This rearrangement joins TRBV6-2 or TRBV6-3 to TRBJ2-4; 8 positions match TRBD2. The junction had 3 bases not matched to a gene; V was cut back by 2 bases and J by 0 bases. The CDR3 covers 16 residues. Looked up from germline, CDR1 is MNHEY and CDR2 is SVGEGT. DNA of the CDR3: TGTGCCAGCAGTTACGCGGGAGGTTTAGCCAAAAACATTCAGTACTTC. Protein product: CASSYAGGLAKNIQYF.

V usage is TRBV7-8 and J usage is TRBJ2-5; D remains unclear. The germline V gene has CDR1 SGHVS and CDR2 FQNEAQ. Trimming removed 5 bases from V and 4 bases from J, with 14 bases in between. There are 14 residues in the CDR3. In nucleotides, the CDR3 is TGTGCCAGCAGCCCCATTGGTGGCGGAGAGACCCAGTACTTC. It specifies CASSPIGGGETQYF.

V and J are TRBV7-3 and TRBJ1-2, with a possible D match to TRBD1 (5 bases). The length of the CDR3 is 14 residues. Germline CDR1 and CDR2: SGHTA and FQGTGA. Trimming left V 8 bases short and J 3 bases short, with 16 bases between. CDR3 sequence: CASGIGGSDYGYTF. For the CDR3, the DNA is TGTGCCAGCGGGATCGGGGGATCGGACTATGGCTACACCTTC.

Written as DNA, the CDR3 is TGCGCCAGCAGCTTGTATCCGGGATGGAACTATGGCTACACCTTC. Translation: CASSLYPGWNYGYTF. J is TRBJ1-2 and V is TRBV5-1; D is undetermined. With 1 base removed from V and 2 bases from J, the gap between germline ends came to 12 bases. Germline CDR1 reads SGHRS; CDR2 reads YFSETQ. The length of the CDR3 is 15 residues.

The chain carries TRBV10-3 and TRBJ2-7, with 8 nucleotides matching TRBD2. The junction had 11 bases not matched to a gene; V was cut back by 4 bases and J by 0 bases. CDR3 length equals 17 residues. Germline CDR1 is ENHRY and CDR2 is SYGVKD. Here the CDR3 reads CAISGGSGVTLSYEQYF. In nucleotides, the CDR3 is TGTGCCATCAGTGGGGGTAGCGGGGTAACCCTCTCCTACGAGCAGTACTTC.

The chain has TRBV7-2 and TRBJ2-5, with unresolved D. CDR3 length: 15 residues. Germline CDR1 and CDR2: SGHTA and FQGNSA. V lost 1 base to trimming and J lost 5 bases, with 14 bases between them. Here the CDR3 DNA reads TGTGCCAGCAGCTTAGGGCCGATCCGTAGGGAGACCCAGTACTTC. It codes for CASSLGPIRRETQYF.

This chain uses TRBV6-2 or TRBV6-3 with TRBJ2-1; no clear D gene. The CDR3 length is 15 residues. V lost 2 bases, J lost 6 bases, and 14 bases lay in between. Germline V gene data show CDR1 as MNHEY and CDR2 as SVGEGT. In nucleotides, the CDR3 is TGTGCCAGCAGTTACGCTCCGCCGAAACCCAATGAGCAGTTCTTC. Its translation is CASSYAPPKPNEQFF.

The chain combines TRBV3-1 (or the pseudogene TRBV3-2) with TRBJ2-6, with 7 bases identical to TRBD2. The ends lost 1 base at V and 4 bases at J; junction bases unmatched: 4. There are 16 residues in the CDR3. CDR1 is LGHDT and CDR2 is YNNKEL in the germline V gene (reference sequence). CDR3 loop: CASSQVSGSGANVLTF. The CDR3 DNA is TGTGCCAGCAGCCAAGTTAGCGGGTCCGGGGCCAACGTCCTGACTTTC.

The chain couples TRBV30 to TRBJ1-1; TRBD1 is a possible D gene (6 bases). The germline V and J ends were trimmed by 4 bases and 4 bases, with 10 bases remaining between them. CDR3 length: 12 residues. Germline loops: CDR1 GTSNPN, CDR2 SVGIG (reference sequence). CDR3 region: CAWTGEVTEAFF. The DNA for the CDR3 is TGTGCCTGGACAGGGGAGGTCACTGAAGCTTTCTTT. The full variable domain, its missing parts supplied by reference TRBV30 and TRBJ1-1, is SQTIHQWPATLVQPVGSPLSLECTVEGTSNPNLYWYRQAAGRGLQLLFYSVGIGQISSEVPQNLSASRPQDRQFILSSKKLLLSDSGFYLCAWTGEVTEAFFGQGTRLTVV.

The rearrangement links TRBV5-1 to TRBJ2-3; the D is unclear. Germline lookup yields CDR1 SGHRS and CDR2 YFSETQ. The CDR3 sequence is 15 residues long. V lost 3 bases, J lost 3 bases, and 14 bases lay in between. The CDR3 nucleotides read TGCGCCAGCAGCTCCGGCGCGGCTGCTACAGATACGCAGTATTTT. It translates to CASSSGAAATDTQYF. Together with reference TRBV5-1 and TRBJ2-3, the CDR3 gives the full variable domain: KAGVTQTPRYLIKTRGQQVTLSCSPISGHRSVSWYQQTPGQGLQFLFEYFSETQRNKGNFPGRFSGRQFSNSRSEMNVSTLELGDSALYLCASSSGAAATDTQYFGPGTRLTVL.